These 20 T cell receptor beta chains were sequenced from one sample in a study of T cells in Graves' hyperthyroidism and ophthalmopathy. RNA transcripts provided the source from which TCR beta CDR3 regions were amplified. Primed by the HTBI set, a first-round RT-PCR was run on the TCR CDR3. TCRdb recomputed calls from the multiplex PCR reads with MiXCR, one row per CDR3 protein. The sample lists more than 550,000 distinct CDR3 sequences, approximately 19% occurring once. Sequencing was carried out using blood. The receptor set was obtained from a woman in her forties or fifties with Graves' hyperthyroidism that later progressed to Graves' ophthalmopathy.

This clonotype came up many times. The rearrangement joins TRBV6-1 to TRBJ2-3, with TRBD1 identical over 7 bases. V lost 6 bases, J lost 2 bases, and 2 bases stayed unmatched. Germline CDR1 reads MNHNS; CDR2 reads SASEGT. The CDR3 covers 13 residues. CDR3 DNA sequence: TGTGCCAGCAGAGGGACAGCCACAGATACGCAGTATTTT. Protein: CASRGTATDTQYF.

The table lists this clonotype with many counts. This chain connects TRBV20-1 to TRBJ2-1; no firm D call. Trimming shortened V by 6 bases and J by 6 bases, and 12 bases separated the two germline ends. CDR3 length: 12 residues. Germline V gives CDR1 DFQATT, CDR2 SNEGSKA (reference sequence). CDR3 sequence (DNA): TGCAGTGCCCTCCCAACCCGCAATGAGCAGTTCTTC. This codes for CSALPTRNEQFF.

This clonotype was found a few times. This chain connects TRBV14 to TRBJ1-4; no clear D gene. The CDR3 spans 15 residues. V lost 1 base to trimming and J lost 5 bases, with 11 bases between them. Per the germline V gene, CDR1 is SGHDN and CDR2 is FVKESK. The CDR3 sequence: CASSQVTGRNEKLFF. The CDR3 bases are TGTGCCAGCAGCCAAGTTACCGGTAGAAATGAAAAACTGTTTTTT. Full variable domain (outside the CDR3, taken from reference TRBV14 and TRBJ1-4): EAGVTQFPSHSVIEKGQTVTLRCDPISGHDNLYWYRRVMGKEIKFLLHFVKESKQDESGMPNNRFLAERTGGTYSTLKVQPAELEDSGVYFCASSQVTGRNEKLFFGSGTQLSVL.

Concerning this clonotype: A much larger clone lies a single base off, so this may be a read error. The V call is TRBV18, the J call TRBJ2-3, with 11 bases fitting TRBD2. CDR3 size: 16 residues. The germline CDR1 and CDR2 sequences are KGHSH and LQKENI. The CDR3 nucleotides are TGTGTCAGCTCACAAATACTAGCGGGGGAAAGAGATACGCAGTATTTT. Its protein product is CVSSQILAGERDTQYF.

This clonotype was counted a single time. The chain employs TRBV14 and TRBJ2-7; D tentatively fits TRBD1 or TRBD2 (5 bases each). This CDR3 is 14 amino acids long. Trimming left V 1 base short and J 3 bases short, with 10 bases between. The germline V gene encodes CDR1 SGHDN and CDR2 FVKESK. For the CDR3, the DNA is TGTGCCAGCAGCCAAGGCTCGGGGCTCTACGAGCAGTACTTC. It yields the protein CASSQGSGLYEQYF.

This clonotype showed up many times. The chain recombines TRBV3-1 with TRBJ1-1; D call uncertain. The V end was cut by 0 bases, the J end by 1 base, with 6 bases between. This CDR3 region has 14 residues. Germline V gene data show CDR1 as LGHDT and CDR2 as YNNKEL (reference sequence). The DNA of the CDR3 is TGTGCCAGCAGCCAAGATGGGAGGAACACTGAAGCTTTCTTT. Its protein product is CASSQDGRNTEAFF.

Written as DNA, the CDR3 is TGTGCCAGCAGCCCGTTCCGAGGACTAGGATCCTACAATGAGCAGTTCTTC. Its translation is CASSPFRGLGSYNEQFF. V is TRBV14 and J is TRBJ2-1, with 7 bases identical to TRBD2. The V segment lost 4 bases and the J segment 1 base; nucleotides outside the gene matches: 10. Germline CDR1 reads SGHDN; CDR2 reads FVKESK. This CDR3 is 17 amino acids long.

This clonotype has only a few counts. The V call is TRBV3-1, the J call TRBJ1-5; no firm D call. This CDR3 region has 14 residues. The germline gives CDR1 LGHDT, CDR2 YNNKEL (reference sequence). V lost 1 base and J 4 bases, leaving 8 bases between the germline ends. CDR3 region: CASSQGRLNQPQHF. The CDR3 DNA reads as TGTGCCAGCAGCCAAGGAAGATTAAATCAGCCCCAGCATTTT.

Many counts were recorded for this clonotype. The CDR3 is CASSGTSGGPGETQYF. The CDR3 DNA reads TGTGCCAGCAGTGGGACTAGCGGGGGGCCCGGGGAGACCCAGTACTTC. This chain uses TRBV6-1 with TRBJ2-5, with 14 bases lining up with TRBD2. The CDR3 extends over 16 amino acids. The germline CDR1 and CDR2 sequences are MNHNS and SASEGT. The ends lost 4 bases at V and 5 bases at J; junction bases unmatched: 6.

In its sample, this clonotype was seen a few times. The chain joins TRBV10-3 to TRBJ2-2; D is unresolved. Germline values: CDR1 ENHRY, CDR2 SYGVKD. Trimming stripped 5 bases from V and 3 bases from J, with 1 base between. This CDR3 is built from 11 residues. CDR3 loop: CAISYTGELFF. In DNA form, the CDR3 reads TGTGCCATCAGTTACACCGGGGAGCTGTTTTTT.

Many counts were recorded for this clonotype. This chain links TRBV3-1 with TRBJ1-5; TRBD1 is a possible D gene (6 bases). Looked up from germline, CDR1 is LGHDT and CDR2 is YNNKEL (reference sequence). This CDR3 has 16 residues. V was pared by 1 base and J by 7 bases, with 17 bases between. In nucleotides, the CDR3 is TGTGCCAGCAGCCAAGGGAGTGGGGGCGCCGGACAGCCCCAGCATTTT. Encoded protein: CASSQGSGGAGQPQHF.

This clonotype was recorded many times. V usage is TRBV15 and J usage is TRBJ1-1, with D unclear. This CDR3 is built from 13 residues. V was pared by 3 bases and J by 5 bases, with 10 bases between. The germline gives CDR1 LNHNV, CDR2 YYDKDF (reference sequence). As DNA, the CDR3 is TGTGCCACCAGCAGGACCGGAGGAACTGAAGCTTTCTTT. This gives the protein CATSRTGGTEAFF.

This chain links TRBV5-1 with TRBJ1-1; weak D call: TRBD1 (6 bases). The germline CDR1 and CDR2 sequences are SGHRS and YFSETQ. The CDR3 runs to 14 residues. V was cut by 0 bases and J by 3 bases, with 9 bases left in between. The CDR3 loop is CASSLDPGDTEAFF. The DNA of the CDR3 is TGCGCCAGCAGCTTGGATCCAGGGGACACTGAAGCTTTCTTT.

As regards this clonotype: A read error may explain this, as a much larger clone is one base away. The chain has TRBV7-2 and TRBJ2-3; D is ambiguous. The CDR3 length is 13 residues. Germline CDR1 SGHTA, CDR2 FQGNSA. The DNA of the CDR3 is TGTGCCGGCAGCTCTCCGAGCACAGATACGCAGTATTTT. This gives the protein CAGSSPSTDTQYF.

This clonotype was found many times. The rearrangement joins TRBV9 to TRBJ1-1; D is unclear. CDR1 is SGDLS and CDR2 is YYNGEE in the germline V gene. The CDR3 is 13 residues long. V gave up 0 bases and J gave up 10 bases, with 13 bases separating them. The CDR3 sequence is CASSVEIEGVAFF. The CDR3 DNA follows: TGTGCCAGCAGCGTAGAGATCGAAGGTGTAGCTTTCTTT. Full variable domain (outside the CDR3, taken from reference TRBV9 and TRBJ1-1): DSGVTQTPKHLITATGQRVTLRCSPRSGDLSVYWYQQSLDQGLQFLIQYYNGEERAKGNILERFSAQQFPDLHSELNLSSLELGDSALYFCASSVEIEGVAFFGQGTRLTVV.

This clonotype came up many times. The V and J genes are TRBV30 and TRBJ1-4; 7 bases are shared with TRBD1. CDR1 is GTSNPN, CDR2 SVGIG, per germline (reference sequence). The CDR3 covers 14 residues. V shed 1 base and J 4 bases; nucleotides not matched to a gene: 3. CDR3 bases: TGTGCCTGGAGTGAGGGGGCCCTTAATGAAAAACTGTTTTTT. Amino acids: CAWSEGALNEKLFF.

The V and J genes are TRBV20-1 and TRBJ1-1; possible D gene TRBD1, 6 bases. Germline CDR1 DFQATT, CDR2 SNEGSKA (reference sequence). Trimming took 8 bases from V and 1 from J, leaving 20 bases between them. The CDR3 length is 15 residues. CDR3 amino acids: CSTKQGGGANTEAFF. DNA of the CDR3: TGCAGTACGAAACAGGGCGGAGGGGCGAACACTGAAGCTTTCTTT.

The chain employs TRBV7-2 and TRBJ2-3; no firm D call. Germline values: CDR1 SGHTA, CDR2 FQGNSA. Trimming pared 2 bases from V and 1 base from J, leaving 10 bases between. This CDR3 has 15 amino acids. The CDR3 region has the DNA TGTGCCAGCAGCTTACGACTCTCGGGCACAGATACGCAGTATTTT. Its protein product is CASSLRLSGTDTQYF. The full variable domain, with the rest looked up from reference TRBV7-2 and TRBJ2-3, is GAGVSQSPSNKVTEKGKDVELRCDPISGHTALYWYRQSLGQGLEFLIYFQGNSAPDKSGLPSDRFSAERTGGSVSTLTIQRTQQEDSAVYLCASSLRLSGTDTQYFGPGTRLTVL.

This clonotype was counted many times. V is TRBV3-1 and J is TRBJ2-3, with 10 bases lining up with TRBD2. The germline CDR1 and CDR2 sequences are LGHDT and YNNKEL (reference sequence). Trimming removed 0 bases from V and 7 bases from J; junction bases left unmatched: 10. This CDR3 comprises 17 residues. In DNA, the CDR3 is TGTGCCAGCAGCCAAGATAGTAGGACTAGCGGCGCCTATACGCAGTATTTT. The encoded protein is CASSQDSRTSGAYTQYF.

This clonotype has a count of ten or more. V gene TRBV27 combines with J gene TRBJ1-2; D might be TRBD1 (5 bases). V was cut by 5 bases and J by 2 bases, with 15 bases left in between. The germline V gene encodes CDR1 MNHEY and CDR2 SMNVEV (reference sequence). This CDR3 is 15 amino acids long. The CDR3 DNA sequence: TGTGCCAGCAGTCTGGCGGGGGAGGGGAACTATGGCTACACCTTC. It codes for CASSLAGEGNYGYTF.